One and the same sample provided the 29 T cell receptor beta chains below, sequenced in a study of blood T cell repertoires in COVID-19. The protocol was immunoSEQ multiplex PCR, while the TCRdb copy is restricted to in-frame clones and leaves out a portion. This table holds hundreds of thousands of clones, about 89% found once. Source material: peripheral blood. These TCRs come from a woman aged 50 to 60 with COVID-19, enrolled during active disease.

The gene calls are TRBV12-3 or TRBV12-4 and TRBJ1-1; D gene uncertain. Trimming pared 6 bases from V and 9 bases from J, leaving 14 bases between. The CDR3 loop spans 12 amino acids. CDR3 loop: CASSPKLRKAFF. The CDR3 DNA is TGTGCCAGCAGCCCAAAGCTTCGAAAAGCTTTCTTT.

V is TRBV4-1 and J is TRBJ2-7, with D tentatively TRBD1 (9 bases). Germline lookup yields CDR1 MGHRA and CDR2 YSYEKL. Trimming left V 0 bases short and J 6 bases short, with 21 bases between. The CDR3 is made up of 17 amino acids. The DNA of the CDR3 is TGCGCCAGCAGCCAAGATCATTCCGGGACAGGGACTAGCGAGCAGTACTTC. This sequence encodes CASSQDHSGTGTSEQYF.

CDR3 region: CASRLPGTGDAGYTF. Written as DNA, the CDR3 is TGTGCCAGCAGACTCCCCGGGACAGGGGATGCTGGCTACACCTTC. V usage is TRBV5-6 and J usage is TRBJ1-2; 10 bases are a match to TRBD1. The CDR3 is 15 amino acids. CDR1 SGHDT and CDR2 YYEEEE come from the germline V gene. V was pared by 5 bases and J by 7 bases, with 11 bases of the junction left unmatched.

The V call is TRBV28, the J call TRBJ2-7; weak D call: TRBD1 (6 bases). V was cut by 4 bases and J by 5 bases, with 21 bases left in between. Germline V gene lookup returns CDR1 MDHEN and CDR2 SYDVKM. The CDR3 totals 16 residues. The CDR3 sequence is CASSSPSKQGPHEQYF. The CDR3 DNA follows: TGTGCCAGCAGTTCTCCTTCGAAACAGGGCCCCCACGAGCAGTACTTC. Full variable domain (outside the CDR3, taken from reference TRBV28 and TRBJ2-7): DVKVTQSSRYLVKRTGEKVFLECVQDMDHENMFWYRQDPGLGLRLIYFSYDVKMKEKGDIPEGYSVSREKKERFSLILESASTNQTSMYLCASSSPSKQGPHEQYFGPGTRLTVT.

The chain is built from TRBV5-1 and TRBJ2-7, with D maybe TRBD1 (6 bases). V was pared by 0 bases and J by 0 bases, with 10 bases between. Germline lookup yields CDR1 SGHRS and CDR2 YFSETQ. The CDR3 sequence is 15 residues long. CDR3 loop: CASSLGTGSSYEQYF. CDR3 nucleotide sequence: TGCGCCAGCAGCTTGGGTACAGGGAGCTCCTACGAGCAGTACTTC.

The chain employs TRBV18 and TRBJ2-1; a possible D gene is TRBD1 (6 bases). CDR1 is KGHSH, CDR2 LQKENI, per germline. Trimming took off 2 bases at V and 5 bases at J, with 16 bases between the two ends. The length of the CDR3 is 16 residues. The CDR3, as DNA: TGTGCCAGCTCACCAGAAGGACAGTCAACAAACAATGAGCAGTTCTTC. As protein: CASSPEGQSTNNEQFF.

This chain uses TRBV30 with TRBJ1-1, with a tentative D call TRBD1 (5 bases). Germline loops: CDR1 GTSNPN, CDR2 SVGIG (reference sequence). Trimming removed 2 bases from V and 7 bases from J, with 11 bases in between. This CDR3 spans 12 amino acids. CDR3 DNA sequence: TGTGCCTGGAGTCTAGGGGCAGGTGAAGCTTTCTTT. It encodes CAWSLGAGEAFF.

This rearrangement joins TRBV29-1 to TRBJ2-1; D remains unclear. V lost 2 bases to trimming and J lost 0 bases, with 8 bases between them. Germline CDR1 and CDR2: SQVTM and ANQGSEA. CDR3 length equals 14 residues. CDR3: CSVERSSSYNEQFF. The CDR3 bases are TGCAGCGTTGAACGGAGTAGCTCCTACAATGAGCAGTTCTTC.

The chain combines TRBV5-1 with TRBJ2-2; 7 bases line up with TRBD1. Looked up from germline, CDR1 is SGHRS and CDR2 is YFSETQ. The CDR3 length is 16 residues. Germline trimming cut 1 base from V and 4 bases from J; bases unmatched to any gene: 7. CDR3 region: CASSLTETGITGELFF. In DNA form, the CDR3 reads TGCGCCAGCAGCTTGACCGAGACAGGGATCACCGGGGAGCTGTTTTTT.

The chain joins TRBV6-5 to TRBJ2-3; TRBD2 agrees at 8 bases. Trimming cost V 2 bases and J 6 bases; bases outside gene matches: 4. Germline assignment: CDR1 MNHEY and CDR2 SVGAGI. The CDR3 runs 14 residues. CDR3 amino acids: CASSYRGTRDTQYF. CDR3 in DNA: TGTGCCAGCAGTTACCGCGGGACTAGGGATACGCAGTATTTT.

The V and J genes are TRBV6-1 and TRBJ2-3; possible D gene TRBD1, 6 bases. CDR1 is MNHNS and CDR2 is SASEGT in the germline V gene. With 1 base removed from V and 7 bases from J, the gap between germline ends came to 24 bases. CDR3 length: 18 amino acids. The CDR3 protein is CASSEGNPTGYVPYTQYF. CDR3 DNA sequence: TGTGCCAGCAGTGAAGGGAATCCGACAGGCTACGTCCCATATACGCAGTATTTT.

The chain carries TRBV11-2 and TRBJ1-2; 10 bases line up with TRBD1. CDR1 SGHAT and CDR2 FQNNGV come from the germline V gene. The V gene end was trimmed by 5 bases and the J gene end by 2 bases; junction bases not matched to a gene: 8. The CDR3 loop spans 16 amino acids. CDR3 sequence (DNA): TGTGCCAGCAGCATGGGGACAGGGGCTATAAACTATGGCTACACCTTC. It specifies CASSMGTGAINYGYTF.

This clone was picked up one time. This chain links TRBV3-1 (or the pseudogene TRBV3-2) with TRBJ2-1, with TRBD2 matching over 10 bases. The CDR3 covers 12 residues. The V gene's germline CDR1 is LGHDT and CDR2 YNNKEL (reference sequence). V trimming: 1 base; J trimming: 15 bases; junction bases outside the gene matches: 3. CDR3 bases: TGTGCCAGCAGCCAAGGAATAGCGGGAGGGTTCTTC. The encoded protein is CASSQGIAGGFF.

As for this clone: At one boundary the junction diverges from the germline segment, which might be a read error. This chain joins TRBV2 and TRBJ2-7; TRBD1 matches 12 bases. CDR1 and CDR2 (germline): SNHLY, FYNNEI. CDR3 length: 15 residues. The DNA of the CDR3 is TGTGCCAGCAAGCCCGGGACAGGGGGCTCCCACGAGCAGTACTTC. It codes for CASKPGTGGSHEQYF.

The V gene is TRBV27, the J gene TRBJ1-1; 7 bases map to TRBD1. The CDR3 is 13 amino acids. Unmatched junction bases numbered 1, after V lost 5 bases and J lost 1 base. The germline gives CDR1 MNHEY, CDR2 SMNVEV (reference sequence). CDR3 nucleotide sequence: TGTGCCAGCAGTGACAGGGCGAACACTGAAGCTTTCTTT. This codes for CASSDRANTEAFF.

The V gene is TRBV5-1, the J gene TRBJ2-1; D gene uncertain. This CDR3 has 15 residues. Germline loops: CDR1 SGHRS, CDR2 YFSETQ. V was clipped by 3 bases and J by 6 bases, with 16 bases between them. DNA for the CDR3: TGCGCCAGCAGCTCACGACTGGCCGGGTTCAATGAGCAGTTCTTC. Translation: CASSSRLAGFNEQFF.

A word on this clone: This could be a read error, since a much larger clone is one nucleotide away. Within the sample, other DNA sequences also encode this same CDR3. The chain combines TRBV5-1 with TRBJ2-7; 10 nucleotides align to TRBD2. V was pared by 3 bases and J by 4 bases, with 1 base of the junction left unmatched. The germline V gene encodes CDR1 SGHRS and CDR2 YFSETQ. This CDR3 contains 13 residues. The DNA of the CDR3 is TGCGCCAGCAGCTCAGCGGGGGGGTACGAGCAGTACTTC. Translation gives CASSSAGGYEQYF.

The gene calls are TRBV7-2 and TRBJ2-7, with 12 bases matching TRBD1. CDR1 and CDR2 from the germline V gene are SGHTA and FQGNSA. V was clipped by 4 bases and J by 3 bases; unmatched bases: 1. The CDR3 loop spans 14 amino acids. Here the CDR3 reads CASSWDRGRYEQYF. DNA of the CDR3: TGTGCCAGCAGCTGGGACAGGGGGCGCTACGAGCAGTACTTC.

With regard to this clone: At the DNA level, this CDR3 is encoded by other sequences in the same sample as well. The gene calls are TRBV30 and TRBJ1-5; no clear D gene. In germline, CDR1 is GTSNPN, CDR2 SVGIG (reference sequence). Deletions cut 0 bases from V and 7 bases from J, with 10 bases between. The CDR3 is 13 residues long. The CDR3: CAWSVRGLQPQHF. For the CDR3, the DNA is TGTGCCTGGAGTGTACGTGGGCTCCAGCCCCAGCATTTT.

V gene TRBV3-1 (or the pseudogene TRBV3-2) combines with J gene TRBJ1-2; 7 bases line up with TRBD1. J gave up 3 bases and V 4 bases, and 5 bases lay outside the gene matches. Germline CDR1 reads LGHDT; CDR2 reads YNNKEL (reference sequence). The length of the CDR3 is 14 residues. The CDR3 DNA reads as TGTGCCAGCAGCCCCTCAACAGGGGACTATGGCTACACCTTC. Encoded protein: CASSPSTGDYGYTF.

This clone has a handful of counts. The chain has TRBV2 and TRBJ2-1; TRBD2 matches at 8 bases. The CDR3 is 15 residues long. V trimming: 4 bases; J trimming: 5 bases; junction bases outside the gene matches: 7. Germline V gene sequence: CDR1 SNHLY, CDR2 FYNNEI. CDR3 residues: CASSVAGRGNNEQFF. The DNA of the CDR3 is TGTGCCAGCAGTGTAGCGGGACGGGGGAACAATGAGCAGTTCTTC. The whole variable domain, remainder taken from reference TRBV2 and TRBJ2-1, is EPEVTQTPSHQVTQMGQEVILRCVPISNHLYFYWYRQILGQKVEFLVSFYNNEISEKSEIFDDQFSVERPDGSNFTLKIRSTKLEDSAMYFCASSVAGRGNNEQFFGPGTRLTVL.

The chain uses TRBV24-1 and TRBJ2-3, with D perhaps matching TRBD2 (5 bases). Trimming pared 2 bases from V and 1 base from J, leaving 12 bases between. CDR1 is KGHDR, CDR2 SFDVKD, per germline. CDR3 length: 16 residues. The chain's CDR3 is CATSDSRLGGTDTQYF. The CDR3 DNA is TGTGCCACCAGTGATTCCAGGCTGGGAGGCACAGATACGCAGTATTTT.

CDR3 sequence (DNA): TGTGCCAGCTCACGGGATAATAACCCCGACAGTGAGCAGTTCTTC. As protein: CASSRDNNPDSEQFF. The chain is built from TRBV18 and TRBJ2-1; D may be TRBD1 (5 bases). V was pared by 4 bases and J by 9 bases, with 19 bases between. The V gene's germline CDR1 is KGHSH and CDR2 LQKENI. The CDR3 is made up of 15 amino acids.

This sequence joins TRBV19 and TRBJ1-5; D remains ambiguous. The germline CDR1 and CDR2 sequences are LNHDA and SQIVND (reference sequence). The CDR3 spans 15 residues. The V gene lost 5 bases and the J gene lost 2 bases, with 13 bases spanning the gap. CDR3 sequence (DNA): TGTGCCAGTAGTGTCGAGGGTCGAGGCAATCAGCCCCAGCATTTT. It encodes CASSVEGRGNQPQHF.

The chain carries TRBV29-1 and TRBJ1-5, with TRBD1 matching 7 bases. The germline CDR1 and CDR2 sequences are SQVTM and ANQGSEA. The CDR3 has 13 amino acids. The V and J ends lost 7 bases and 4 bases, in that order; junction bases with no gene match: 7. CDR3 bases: TGCAGCGCCCAAGGACAGGATAATCAGCCCCAGCATTTT. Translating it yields CSAQGQDNQPQHF. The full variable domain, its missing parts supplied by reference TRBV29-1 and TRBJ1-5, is SAVISQKPSRDICQRGTSLTIQCQVDSQVTMMFWYRQQPGQSLTLIATANQGSEATYESGFVIDKFPISRPNLTFSTLTVSNMSPEDSSIYLCSAQGQDNQPQHFGDGTRLSIL.

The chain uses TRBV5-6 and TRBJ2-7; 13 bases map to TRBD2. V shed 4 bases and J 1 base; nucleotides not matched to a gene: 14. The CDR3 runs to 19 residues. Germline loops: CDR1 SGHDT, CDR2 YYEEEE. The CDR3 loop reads CASSDTAGLAGIRSYEQYF. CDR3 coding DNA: TGTGCCAGCAGCGACACGGCGGGACTAGCGGGAATCCGGTCCTACGAGCAGTACTTC. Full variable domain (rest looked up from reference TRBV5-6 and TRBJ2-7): DAGVTQSPTHLIKTRGQQVTLRCSPKSGHDTVSWYQQALGQGPQFIFQYYEEEERQRGNFPDRFSGHQFPNYSSELNVNALLLGDSALYLCASSDTAGLAGIRSYEQYFGPGTRLTVT.

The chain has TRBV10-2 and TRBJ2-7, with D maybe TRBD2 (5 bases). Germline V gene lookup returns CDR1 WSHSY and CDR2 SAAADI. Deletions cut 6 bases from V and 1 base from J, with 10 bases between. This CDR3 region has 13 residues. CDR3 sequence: CASSHSVSYEQYF. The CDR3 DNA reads TGCGCCAGCAGCCATAGCGTATCCTACGAGCAGTACTTC.

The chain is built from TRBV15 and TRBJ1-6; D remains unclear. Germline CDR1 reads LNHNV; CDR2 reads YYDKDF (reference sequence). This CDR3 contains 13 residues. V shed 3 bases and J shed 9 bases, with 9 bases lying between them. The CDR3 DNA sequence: TGTGCCACCAGCAGTCTACGGGGTTCACCCCTCCACTTT. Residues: CATSSLRGSPLHF.

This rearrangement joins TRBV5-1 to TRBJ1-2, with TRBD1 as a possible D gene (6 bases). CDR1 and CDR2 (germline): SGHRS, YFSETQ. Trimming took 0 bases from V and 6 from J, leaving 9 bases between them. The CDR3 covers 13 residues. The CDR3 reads CASSLGGHDGYTF. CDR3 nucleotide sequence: TGCGCCAGCAGCTTGGGGGGGCACGATGGCTACACCTTC. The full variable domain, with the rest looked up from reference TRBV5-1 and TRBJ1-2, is KAGVTQTPRYLIKTRGQQVTLSCSPISGHRSVSWYQQTPGQGLQFLFEYFSETQRNKGNFPGRFSGRQFSNSRSEMNVSTLELGDSALYLCASSLGGHDGYTFGSGTRLTVV.